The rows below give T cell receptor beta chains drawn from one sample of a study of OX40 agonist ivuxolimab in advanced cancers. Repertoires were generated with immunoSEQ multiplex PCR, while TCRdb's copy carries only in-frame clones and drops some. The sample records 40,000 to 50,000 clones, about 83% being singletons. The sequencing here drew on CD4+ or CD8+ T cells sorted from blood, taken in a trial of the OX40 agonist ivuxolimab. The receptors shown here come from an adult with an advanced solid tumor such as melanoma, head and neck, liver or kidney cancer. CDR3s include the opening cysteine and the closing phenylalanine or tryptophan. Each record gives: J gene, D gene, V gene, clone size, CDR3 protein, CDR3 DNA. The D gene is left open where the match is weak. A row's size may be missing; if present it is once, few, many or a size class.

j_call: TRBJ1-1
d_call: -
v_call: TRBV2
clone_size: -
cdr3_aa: CASSKGAVNTEAFF
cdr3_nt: TGTGCCAGCAGCAAGGGAGCCGTGAACACTGAAGCTTTCTTT

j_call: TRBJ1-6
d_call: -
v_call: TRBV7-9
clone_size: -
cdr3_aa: CASSPQGNSPLHF
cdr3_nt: TGTGCCAGCAGCCCGCAGGGGAATTCACCCCTCCACTTT

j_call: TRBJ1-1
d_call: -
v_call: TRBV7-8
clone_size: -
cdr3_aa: CASSSSGRPLNTEAFF
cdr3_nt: TGTGCCAGCAGCTCCTCTGGCCGGCCCCTGAACACTGAAGCTTTCTTT

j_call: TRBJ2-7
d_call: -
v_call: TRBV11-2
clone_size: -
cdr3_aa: CASSLEGRADYEQYF
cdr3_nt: TGTGCCAGCAGCTTGGAAGGCCGAGCGGACTACGAGCAGTACTTC

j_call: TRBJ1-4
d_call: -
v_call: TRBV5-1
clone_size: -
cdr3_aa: CASSFGGNREKLFF
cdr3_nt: TGCGCCAGCAGCTTTGGAGGGAATCGAGAAAAACTGTTTTTT

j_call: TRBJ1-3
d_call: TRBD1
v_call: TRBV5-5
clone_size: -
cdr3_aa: CASSLGQGILSGNTIYF
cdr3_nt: TGTGCCAGCAGCTTGGGACAGGGTATACTCTCTGGAAACACCATATATTTT

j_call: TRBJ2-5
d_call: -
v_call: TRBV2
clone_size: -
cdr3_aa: CASTPRGVETQYF
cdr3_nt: TGTGCCAGCACCCCTAGGGGGGTAGAGACCCAGTACTTC

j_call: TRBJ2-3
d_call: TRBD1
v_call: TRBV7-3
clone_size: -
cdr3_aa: CASSLTDRTTDTQYF
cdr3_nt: TGTGCCAGCAGCTTAACGGACAGGACAACAGATACGCAGTATTTT

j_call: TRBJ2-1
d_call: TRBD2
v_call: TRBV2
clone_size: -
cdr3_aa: CASSEAGGHRNEQFF
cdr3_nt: TGTGCCAGCAGTGAGGCGGGAGGGCATCGCAATGAGCAGTTCTTC

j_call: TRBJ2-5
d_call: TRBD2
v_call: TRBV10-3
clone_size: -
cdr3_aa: CAISERLAGGKETQYF
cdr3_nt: TGTGCCATCAGTGAGAGACTAGCGGGGGGGAAAGAGACCCAGTACTTC

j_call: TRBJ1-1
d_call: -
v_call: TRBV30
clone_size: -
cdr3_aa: CAWENTGSGTEAFF
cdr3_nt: TGTGCCTGGGAAAACACAGGGTCGGGCACTGAAGCTTTCTTT

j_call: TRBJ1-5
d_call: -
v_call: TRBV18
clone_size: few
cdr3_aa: CASSPELQGNQPQHF
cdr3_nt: TGTGCCAGCTCACCAGAGCTCCAGGGCAATCAGCCCCAGCATTTT